Within the sample, the clone carrying this T cell receptor beta chain is medium-sized (0.01 to 0.1%). The target antigen is unknown. TRB rearrangements spanning V, D and J were amplified using mixed TRB-A/B primers. TCRdb ran MiXCR on the multiplex PCR reads and lists one entry per CDR3 protein. The sample has about 10,000 distinct CDR3 sequences, around 25% seen once; the top ten hold 1% to 1.5%. Amplification of TCR beta used genomic DNA extracted from peripheral blood. The CDR3 loop spans 13 amino acids. Trimming pared 5 bases from V and 4 bases from J, leaving 9 bases between. Germline V CDR1 and CDR2: LNHDA, SQIVND (reference sequence). The data stem from a study of T cell repertoires in aging, cancer and after chemotherapy. Overall study findings and caveats: In healthy donors, age-related TCR diversity loss mainly reflected lost richness.

The sequenced sample consisted of blood. This TCR was recovered from a human donor in good health. The chain is built from TRBV19 and TRBJ2-1; D is uncertain. The CDR3 reads CASSPGQYNEQFF. For the CDR3, the DNA is TGTGCCAGTAGTCCGGGCCAGTACAATGAGCAGTTCTTC.